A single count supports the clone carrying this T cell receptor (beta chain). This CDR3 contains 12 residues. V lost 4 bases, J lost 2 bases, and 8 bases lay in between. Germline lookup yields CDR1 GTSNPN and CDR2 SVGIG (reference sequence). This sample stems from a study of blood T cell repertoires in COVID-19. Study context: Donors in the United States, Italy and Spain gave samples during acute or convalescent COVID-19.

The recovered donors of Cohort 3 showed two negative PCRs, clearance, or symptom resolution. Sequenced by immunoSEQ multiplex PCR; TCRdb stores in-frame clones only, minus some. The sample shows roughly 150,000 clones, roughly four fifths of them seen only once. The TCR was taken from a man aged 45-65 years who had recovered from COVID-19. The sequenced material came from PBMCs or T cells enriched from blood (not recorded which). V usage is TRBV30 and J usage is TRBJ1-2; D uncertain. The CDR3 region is CAWTRFNYGYTF. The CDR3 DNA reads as TGTGCCTGGACCAGGTTCAACTATGGCTACACCTTC.